This entry lists 11 T cell receptor beta chains sequenced from one sample in a study of blood T cell repertoires in COVID-19. Clones were sequenced by immunoSEQ multiplex PCR, and TCRdb holds only the in-frame ones, with some missing. The sample has over 450,000 clones, roughly nine tenths seen once. Sequencing was done on a sample of peripheral blood. The receptors were gathered from a woman in her forties or fifties with COVID-19, enrolled during active disease.

The genes are TRBV3-1 (or the pseudogene TRBV3-2) and TRBJ1-4; no clear D gene. With 5 bases removed from V and 7 bases from J, the gap between germline ends came to 17 bases. Germline loops: CDR1 LGHDT, CDR2 YNNKEL (reference sequence). The CDR3 is 15 residues long. The CDR3 here is CASSWAEGISEKLFF. CDR3 coding DNA: TGTGCCAGCAGCTGGGCGGAGGGAATTAGTGAAAAACTGTTTTTT.

A remark on this clone: Germline and junction disagree at one end, which may indicate a read error. The J gene is TRBJ2-1, the V gene TRBV5-8, with 10 nucleotides matching TRBD1. The germline V gene has CDR1 SGHTS and CDR2 YDEGEE. CDR3 size: 15 residues. The CDR3 loop reads CASTLGQGIQWEQFF. CDR3 sequence (DNA): TGTGCCAGCACCTTGGGACAGGGGATACAATGGGAGCAGTTCTTC.

This clone was observed a few times. In the same sample, other DNA sequences code for this CDR3. The chain combines TRBV5-1 with TRBJ1-1, with 8 bases that match TRBD1. Germline lookup yields CDR1 SGHRS and CDR2 YFSETQ. V lost 4 bases to trimming and J lost 5 bases; unmatched junction nucleotides: 4. This CDR3 has 13 residues. This CDR3 is CASSLGQETEAFF. The CDR3 nucleotides read TGCGCCAGCAGCCTGGGACAGGAAACTGAAGCTTTCTTT.

The chain is built from TRBV11-2 and TRBJ2-7; TRBD1 matches at 9 bases. With V trimmed by 4 bases and J by 8 bases, 9 bases remained unmatched. Germline values: CDR1 SGHAT, CDR2 FQNNGV. CDR3 size: 14 residues. The chain's CDR3 is CASSSGQGTIQQYF. DNA of the CDR3: TGTGCCAGCAGCTCGGGACAGGGAACTATTCAGCAGTACTTC. Using reference TRBV11-2 and TRBJ2-7 for the parts outside the CDR3, the full variable domain is EAGVAQSPRYKIIEKRQSVAFWCNPISGHATLYWYQQILGQGPKLLIQFQNNGVVDDSQLPKDRFSAERLKGVDSTLKIQPAKLEDSAVYLCASSSGQGTIQQYFGPGTRLTVT.

This chain uses TRBV6-5 with TRBJ1-2, with D possibly TRBD1 on 5 matching bases. The germline V gene has CDR1 MNHEY and CDR2 SVGAGI. Trimming pared 8 bases from V and 6 bases from J, leaving 19 bases between. The CDR3 runs 14 residues. CDR3 nucleotide sequence: TGTGCCAGCCTACTCTCCCGGGGGTACGATGGCTACACCTTC. As protein: CASLLSRGYDGYTF.

The gene calls are TRBV4-1 and TRBJ2-4; 10 positions agree with TRBD1. CDR1 MGHRA and CDR2 YSYEKL come from the germline V gene. The CDR3 runs 17 residues. After removal of 1 base from V and 1 base from J, the junction contained 4 bases not matched to a gene. CDR3 sequence reads: CASSQGTGGLAKNIQYF. In DNA form, the CDR3 reads TGCGCCAGCAGCCAAGGGACAGGGGGTCTTGCCAAAAACATTCAGTACTTC.

The chain combines TRBV24-1 with TRBJ2-1, with TRBD2 matching over 7 bases. Losses at the gene ends were 0 bases for V and 9 bases for J; bases not matched to a gene: 4. The CDR3 extends over 14 amino acids. Looked up from germline, CDR1 is KGHDR and CDR2 is SFDVKD. The CDR3 sequence is CATSDLPGGSEQFF. CDR3 coding DNA: TGTGCCACCAGTGATTTGCCGGGGGGAAGTGAGCAGTTCTTC.

V gene TRBV2 combines with J gene TRBJ2-7, with 10 bases identical to TRBD1. The ends lost 4 bases at V and 4 bases at J; junction bases unmatched: 10. The CDR3 contains 16 residues. Germline V CDR1 and CDR2: SNHLY, FYNNEI. In DNA form, the CDR3 reads TGTGCCAGCAGTGCGCACTCCGGGACAGGGGAATACGAGCAGTACTTC. Protein: CASSAHSGTGEYEQYF.

The V call is TRBV18, the J call TRBJ1-1, with D uncertain. The germline V gene has CDR1 KGHSH and CDR2 LQKENI. The V end lost 3 bases, the J end lost 2 bases, and 10 bases lay between the germline ends. The CDR3 extends over 14 amino acids. The CDR3 is CASSPRSGNTEAFF. The CDR3 DNA reads TGTGCCAGCTCACCCCGCTCGGGTAACACTGAAGCTTTCTTT.

The J gene is TRBJ1-1, the V gene TRBV30, with D possibly being TRBD1 (6 bases). Trimming removed 2 bases from V and 4 bases from J, with 14 bases in between. The CDR3 sequence is 14 residues long. Germline-derived CDR1 and CDR2 are GTSNPN and SVGIG (reference sequence). CDR3 DNA: TGTGCCTGGAGTAGACAGGCGGGGGGCACTGAAGCTTTCTTT. Translating it yields CAWSRQAGGTEAFF.

V and J are TRBV6-5 and TRBJ2-1; possibly TRBD2 for D (5 bases). The germline V and J ends were trimmed by 10 bases and 4 bases, with 11 bases remaining between them. Germline values: CDR1 MNHEY, CDR2 SVGAGI. This CDR3 comprises 12 residues. In DNA, the CDR3 is TGTGCCACCCCGGGGAGATACAATGAGCAGTTCTTC. This sequence encodes CATPGRYNEQFF.